This TCR beta chain derives from a study of T cells expressing NK-cell markers. Looking at the study overall: Out of eight donors sequenced, seven tested HCMV-seropositive and the remaining one seronegative.

5'RACE template switching with UMIs generated TCR beta cDNA. TCRdb processed the 5' RACE reads again and assigns one entry to each CDR3 protein, with no DNA. Across about 260,000 distinct CDR3 sequences, the top ten clones capture about 0.4% of the sample. As for this clonotype: Its antigen is still unknown.

General study points: Nothing established the HCMV specificity of expanded NKG2C+ T cell clones.

Material for sequencing was blood T cells: a sorted CD56 or NKG2C T cell subset, CD4+ or CD8+ T cells, or bulk PBMC T cells (not recorded which). The receptor's source is a man younger than 35 in good health.

This CDR3 reads CASSTTSAYGYTF. J is TRBJ1-2 and V is TRBV9. The length of the CDR3 is 13 residues. Germline V lookup: CDR1 SGDLS, CDR2 YYNGEE.